This TCR beta chain was profiled in a study of blood T cell repertoires in COVID-19. About the study: COVID-19 samples, acute and convalescent, were from the United States, Italy and Spain. Sample material is recorded as cDNA or gDNA derived from T cells, B-cell-depleted T cells, or PBMCs.

CDR3 size: 15 residues. CDR1 SGDLS and CDR2 YYNGEE come from the germline V gene. Germline trimming cut 4 bases from V and 8 bases from J; bases unmatched to any gene: 10. Original analysis: For nucleated cells, counts were estimated from reference gene primer amplification. Only in-frame clones appear in the TCRdb table, and some are missing; sequencing was by immunoSEQ multiplex PCR. That table gives V, J and clone size, and the DNA gave D and trimming. The sample carries roughly 46,000 clones, under 85% recorded once. The chain combines TRBV9 with TRBJ1-4; the match to TRBD1 covers 8 bases. The clonotype was recovered from a man aged 60-69 years with acute or convalescent COVID-19. The source material was peripheral blood. The CDR3 spells CASSLSQGAGEKLFF. The CDR3 DNA is TGTGCCAGCAGCCTCTCGCAGGGGGCAGGGGAAAAACTGTTTTTT.